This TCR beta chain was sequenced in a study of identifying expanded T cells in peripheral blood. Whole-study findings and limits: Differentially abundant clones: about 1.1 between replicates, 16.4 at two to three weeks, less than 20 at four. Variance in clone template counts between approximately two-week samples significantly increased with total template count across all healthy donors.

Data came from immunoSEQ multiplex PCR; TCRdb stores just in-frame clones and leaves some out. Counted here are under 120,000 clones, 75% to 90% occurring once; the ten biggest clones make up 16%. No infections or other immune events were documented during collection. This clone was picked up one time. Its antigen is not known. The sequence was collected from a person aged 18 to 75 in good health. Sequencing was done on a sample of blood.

The CDR3 DNA follows: TGTGCCAGTAGTATGGGGCTCCTCCTTGGCGATTCACCCCTCCACTTT. Protein: CASSMGLLLGDSPLHF. The V and J genes are TRBV19 and TRBJ1-6; maybe TRBD1 (5 bases). CDR3 length: 16 residues. Germline V gives CDR1 LNHDA, CDR2 SQIVND (reference sequence). V dropped 3 bases and J dropped 8 bases, with 17 bases sitting between them.